This TCR beta chain stems from a study of cytomegalovirus exposure and HLA in healthy donors. Regarding the study as a whole: Some public TCRs appeared in many individuals, while most sequences were rare. Three CMV-associated chains proved CMV antigen-specific in vitro.

Between the trimmed V and J ends, which lost 4 bases and 5 bases, there was a span of 14 bases. Germline loops: CDR1 SNHLY, CDR2 FYNNEI. CDR3 length equals 14 residues. The repertoire was sequenced with immunoSEQ multiplex PCR; TCRdb's copy has only in-frame clones and lacks some. The data show about 49,000 clones, over 85% seen once. This clone turned up a few times. Its specificity is unknown. This rearrangement joins TRBV2 to TRBJ1-2; D not certain. The sequenced sample consisted of PBMCs. The source is a woman aged 18-29 years in good health and CMV-seropositive. The CDR3 here is CASSVHSRLYGYTF. The CDR3 DNA reads TGTGCCAGCAGTGTCCACAGCAGGCTATATGGCTACACCTTC.